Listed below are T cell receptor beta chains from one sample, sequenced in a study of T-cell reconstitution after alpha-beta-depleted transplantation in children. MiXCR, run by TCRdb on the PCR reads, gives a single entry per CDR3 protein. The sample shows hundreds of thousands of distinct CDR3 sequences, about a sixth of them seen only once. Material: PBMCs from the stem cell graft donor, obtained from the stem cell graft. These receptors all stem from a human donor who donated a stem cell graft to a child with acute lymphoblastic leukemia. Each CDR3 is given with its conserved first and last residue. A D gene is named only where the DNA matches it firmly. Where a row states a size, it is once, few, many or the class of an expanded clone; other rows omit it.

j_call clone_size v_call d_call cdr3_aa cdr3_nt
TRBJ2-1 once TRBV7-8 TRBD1 CASSPDRVRKNEQFF TGTGCCAGCAGCCCGGACAGGGTGAGAAAGAATGAGCAGTTCTTC
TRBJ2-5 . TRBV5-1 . CASSRRVEETQYF TGCGCCAGCAGCCGGCGGGTAGAAGAGACCCAGTACTTC
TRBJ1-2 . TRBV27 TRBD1 CASSPSGQGYGYTF TGTGCCAGCAGCCCCTCAGGACAGGGATATGGCTACACCTTC
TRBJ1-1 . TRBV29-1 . CSVARMNTKAFF TGCAGCGTTGCCAGGATGAACACTAAAGCTTTCTTT
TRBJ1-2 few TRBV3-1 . CASSQEAAYGYTF TGTGCCAGCAGCCAAGAGGCGGCCTATGGCTACACCTTC
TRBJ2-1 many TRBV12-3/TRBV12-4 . CASSPTDYNEQFF TGTGCCAGCAGCCCGACAGACTACAATGAGCAGTTCTTC
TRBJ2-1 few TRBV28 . CASSFGGLSYNEQFF TGTGCCAGCAGTTTCGGGGGATTGTCCTACAATGAGCAGTTCTTC
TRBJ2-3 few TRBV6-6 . CASSYPDGTQYF TGTGCCAGCAGTTACCCCGATGGTACGCAGTATTTT
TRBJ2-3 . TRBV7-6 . CASSSRTVLGTDTQYF TGTGCCAGCAGCAGCAGGACAGTCCTTGGCACAGATACGCAGTATTTT
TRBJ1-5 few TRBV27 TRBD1 CASSEKQGARQPQHF TGTGCCAGCAGTGAAAAACAGGGGGCACGTCAGCCCCAGCATTTT
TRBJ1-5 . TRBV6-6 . CASSYEGPQHF TGTGCCAGCAGTTACGAGGGGCCCCAGCATTTT
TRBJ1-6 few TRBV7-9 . CASSSPVGSYNSPLHF TGTGCCAGCAGCTCCCCGGTCGGCTCCTATAATTCACCCCTCCACTTT
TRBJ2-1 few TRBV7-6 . CASSFSSSGVAYNEQFF TGTGCCAGCAGCTTTAGTTCTTCAGGGGTAGCCTACAATGAGCAGTTCTTC
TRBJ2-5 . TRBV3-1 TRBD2 CASSQSVLAGAETQYF TGTGCCAGCAGCCAGTCCGTGCTAGCGGGAGCAGAGACCCAGTACTTC
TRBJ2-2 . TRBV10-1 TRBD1 CASSPILGQGAGELFF TGCGCCAGCAGTCCTATATTAGGACAGGGCGCCGGGGAGCTGTTTTTT
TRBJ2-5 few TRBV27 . CASMGFKETQYF TGTGCCAGCATGGGCTTTAAAGAGACCCAGTACTTC
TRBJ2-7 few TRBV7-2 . CASSLVRVSYEQYF TGTGCCAGCAGCTTAGTGAGGGTCTCCTACGAGCAGTACTTC
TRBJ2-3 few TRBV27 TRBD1 CASSWSTGFVGTDTQYF TGTGCCAGCAGTTGGTCGACAGGGTTTGTGGGCACAGATACGCAGTATTTT
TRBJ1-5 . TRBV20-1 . CSAREGGAVQPQHF TGCAGTGCTAGAGAGGGGGGGGCGGTTCAGCCCCAGCATTTT
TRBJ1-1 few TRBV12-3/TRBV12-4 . CASSYGPFPHEAFF TGTGCCAGCAGTTACGGGCCTTTTCCCCATGAAGCTTTCTTT
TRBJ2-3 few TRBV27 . CASSFGFTDTQYF TGTGCCAGCAGTTTTGGCTTCACAGATACGCAGTATTTT
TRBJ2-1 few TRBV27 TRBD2 CASSLAGGHDEQFF TGTGCCAGCAGTCTAGCGGGAGGCCACGATGAGCAGTTCTTC
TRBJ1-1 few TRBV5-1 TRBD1 CASSLGVNRGTNTEAFF TGCGCCAGCAGCTTGGGCGTAAACAGGGGTACCAACACTGAAGCTTTCTTT
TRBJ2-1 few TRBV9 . CASSVSGSYNEQFF TGTGCCAGCAGCGTTAGCGGCTCCTACAATGAGCAGTTCTTC
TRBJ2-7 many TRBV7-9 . CASSPTSGEQYF TGTGCCAGCAGCCCCACGAGCGGCGAGCAGTACTTC
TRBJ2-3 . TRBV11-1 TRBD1 CASSQWTGGVFNSDTQYF TGTGCCAGCAGCCAGTGGACAGGGGGCGTTTTTAACTCGGATACGCAGTATTTT
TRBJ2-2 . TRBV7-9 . CASIKRGREPPTGELFF TGTGCCAGCATCAAAAGGGGGCGGGAGCCCCCCACCGGGGAGCTGTTTTTT
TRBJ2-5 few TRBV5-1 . CASRRSGNGETQYF TGCGCCAGCAGACGTTCGGGGAACGGGGAGACCCAGTACTTC
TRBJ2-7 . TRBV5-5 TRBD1 CASSLNRGEYREQYF TGTGCCAGCAGCTTAAACAGGGGGGAATATCGCGAGCAGTACTTC
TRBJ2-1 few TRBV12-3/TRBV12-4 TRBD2 CASSQAGGRDNEQFF TGTGCCAGCAGTCAAGCGGGAGGCCGGGACAATGAGCAGTTCTTC
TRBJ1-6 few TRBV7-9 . CASSLDVRSPLHF TGTGCCAGCAGCTTAGATGTGCGATCACCCCTCCACTTT
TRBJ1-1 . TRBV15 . CATSRVRNTEAFF TGTGCCACCAGCAGAGTTCGCAACACTGAAGCTTTCTTT
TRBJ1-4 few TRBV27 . CASSNTDTTNEKLFF TGTGCCAGCAGTAACACAGACACCACCAATGAAAAACTGTTTTTT
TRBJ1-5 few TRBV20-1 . CSARAIDSNQPQHF TGCAGTGCTAGAGCCATCGACAGCAATCAGCCCCAGCATTTT
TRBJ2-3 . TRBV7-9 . CASSLEDPRRGQYF TGTGCCAGCAGCTTAGAGGACCCCCGACGGGGGCAGTATTTT
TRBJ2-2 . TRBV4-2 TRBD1 CASSQEGGQGVAGELFF TGTGCCAGCAGCCAAGAGGGAGGACAGGGGGTTGCCGGGGAGCTGTTTTTT
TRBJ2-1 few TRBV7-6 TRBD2 CASSFTGTSGADEQFF TGTGCCAGCAGCTTTACCGGGACTAGCGGGGCCGATGAGCAGTTCTTC
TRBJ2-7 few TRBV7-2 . CASSAFGIIGNYEQYF TGTGCCAGCAGCGCGTTTGGGATTATTGGGAACTACGAGCAGTACTTC
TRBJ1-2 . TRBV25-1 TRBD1 CASSEGKQGLNYGYTF TGTGCCAGCAGTGAAGGAAAACAGGGGCTAAACTATGGCTACACCTTC
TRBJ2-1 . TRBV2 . CASSEPGNEQFF TGTGCCAGCAGTGAACCCGGGAATGAGCAGTTCTTC
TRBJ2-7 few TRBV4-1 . CASRGLKGRLNEQYF TGCGCCAGCAGGGGGTTAAAGGGACGCCTGAACGAGCAGTACTTC
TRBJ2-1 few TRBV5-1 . CASSFGTRGAWNEQFF TGCGCCAGCAGCTTTGGCACCAGGGGGGCGTGGAATGAGCAGTTCTTC
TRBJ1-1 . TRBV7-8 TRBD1 CASSDRVLTNTEAFF TGTGCCAGCAGTGACAGGGTCTTGACGAATACTGAAGCTTTCTTT
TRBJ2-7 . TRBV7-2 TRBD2 CASSYGLAEGYEQYF TGTGCCAGCAGCTACGGACTAGCGGAGGGCTACGAGCAGTACTTC
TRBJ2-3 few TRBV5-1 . CASSLALLGTDTQYF TGCGCCAGCAGCTTGGCCTTGCTCGGCACAGATACGCAGTATTTT
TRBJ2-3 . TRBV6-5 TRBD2 CASSYRIGGTDTQYF TGTGCCAGCAGTTATCGGATCGGGGGGACAGATACGCAGTATTTT
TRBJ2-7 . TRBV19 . CASSIFGGGVYEQYF TGTGCCAGTAGTATTTTCGGGGGTGGCGTCTACGAGCAGTACTTC
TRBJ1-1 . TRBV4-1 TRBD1 CHSSPPGQGNTEAFF TGCCACAGCAGCCCTCCGGGACAGGGAAACACTGAAGCTTTCTTT
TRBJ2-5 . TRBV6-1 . CASGPARAQYF TGTGCCAGCGGGCCCGCGAGGGCCCAGTACTTC
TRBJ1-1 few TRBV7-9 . CASSPATVPYTEAFF TGTGCCAGCAGCCCCGCGACAGTTCCATACACTGAAGCTTTCTTT
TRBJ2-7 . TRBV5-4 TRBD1 CASSYQTGVEQYF TGTGCCAGCAGCTACCAAACAGGGGTCGAGCAGTACTTC
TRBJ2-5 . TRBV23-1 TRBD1 CASSTTRTGQETQYF TGCGCCAGCAGTACCACCCGGACAGGGCAAGAGACCCAGTACTTC
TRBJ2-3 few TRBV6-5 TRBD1 CASSYSLTGASTDTQYF TGTGCCAGCAGTTACTCCCTAACAGGGGCCAGCACAGATACGCAGTATTTT